This entry features one T cell receptor (beta chain) sequence. Trimming stripped 1 base from V and 0 bases from J, with 6 bases between. CDR3 length: 14 amino acids. The germline CDR1 and CDR2 sequences are LGHNA and YSLEER. The source of the sample is a study of blood T cell repertoires in COVID-19. Produced via immunoSEQ multiplex PCR; TCRdb's table is partial and in-frame only. The table records 6,000 to 7,000 clones, roughly 88% of them present only once. This receptor was obtained from a human donor with active COVID-19. The donor label of this sample is uncertain. Sequenced material: peripheral blood. The J gene is TRBJ1-1, the V gene TRBV4-3; D perhaps matches TRBD1 (5 bases). The CDR3 loop reads CASSQARVNTEAFF. The CDR3 DNA sequence: TGCGCCAGCAGCCAAGCCAGGGTGAACACTGAAGCTTTCTTT.